A single T cell receptor beta chain is shown here with its context. This clone's antigen is unknown. Per-base qualities were not stored, and no clone one base away is much larger. From a lookup of the germline V gene (reference sequence), CDR1 and CDR2 are GTSNPN and SVGIG. V sheds 6 bases and J sheds 2 bases, leaving 12 bases between their ends. Including the terminal cysteine and phenylalanine, the CDR3 comprises 13 residues. Of all the DNA, just the CDR3 is kept, 39 bases in frame from base 1. This sample is drawn from a study of T cell changes during pregnancy in multiple sclerosis (dated by TCRdb to between 2018 and 2020). Regarding the study in general: Changes in the T cell repertoire over the course of pregnancy were examined in this study in women with multiple sclerosis.

The method was the immunoSEQ multiplex PCR assay. TCRdb obtained this table from immuneACCESS and retained in-frame rearrangements with V and J assigned. These tables miss some clones; where compared with another copy, unresolved V genes account for less than half of the shortfall, and the remainder is unexplained. This sample gives 27,000 or so clones in total; 85% to 90% of them show up just once. Roughly 8.3% of the sample lies in the top ten. The specimen was CD8+ T cells from peripheral blood mononuclear cells, collected in the second trimester of pregnancy. This clonotype was obtained from a female donor with multiple sclerosis, enrolled in a pregnancy study. The chain employs TRBV30 and TRBJ2-3; possibly the D gene is TRBD2, per 5 matching bases. CDR3 sequence: CACAGITTDTQYF. At the DNA level, the sequence is TGTGCCTGCGCCGGGATCACCACAGATACGCAGTATTTT.